This T cell receptor beta chain came from a study of cytotoxic CD8 clonotypes in ibrutinib-treated CLL. Study information: It was after a median about 12 months of treatment, range 6 to 36, that response samples were taken.

Study outcomes and limitations: Higher clonality was seen at ibrutinib response and a return toward baseline at progression.

As concerns this clone: Its antigen remains unknown.

This CDR3 contains 13 residues. The V gene lost 3 bases and the J gene lost 6 bases, with 11 bases spanning the gap. Per germline, CDR1 MNHEY and CDR2 SMNVEV (reference sequence). A 1 in 200,000 to 1 in 1 million T cell depth was the sequencing target. Sequenced by immunoSEQ multiplex PCR; TCRdb stores in-frame clones only, minus some. The table shows approximately 280,000 clones, with 60% to 80% occurring only once. The chain joins TRBV27 to TRBJ1-1; perhaps TRBD1 as D (6 bases). The clonotype comes from a human donor with chronic lymphocytic leukemia. The source was PBMCs, collected at disease progression, from a patient treated with ibrutinib. The CDR3 DNA sequence: TGTGCCAGCAGTTTTTCGGGGGCATCTGAAGCTTTCTTT. Translation gives CASSFSGASEAFF.